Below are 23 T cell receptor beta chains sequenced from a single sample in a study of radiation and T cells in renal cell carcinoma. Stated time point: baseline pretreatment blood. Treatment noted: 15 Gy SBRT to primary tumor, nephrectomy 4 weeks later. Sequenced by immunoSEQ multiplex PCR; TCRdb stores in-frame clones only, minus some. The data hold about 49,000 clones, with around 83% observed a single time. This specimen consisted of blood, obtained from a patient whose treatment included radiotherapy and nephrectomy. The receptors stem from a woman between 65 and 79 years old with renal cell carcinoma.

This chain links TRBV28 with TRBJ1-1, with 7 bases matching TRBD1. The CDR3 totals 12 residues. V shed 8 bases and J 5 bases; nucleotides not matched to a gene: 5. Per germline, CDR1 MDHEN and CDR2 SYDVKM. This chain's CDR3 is CASGQARTEAFF. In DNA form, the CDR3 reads TGTGCCAGCGGACAGGCGAGGACTGAAGCTTTCTTT.

The CDR3 loop reads CASSLPYLNTEAFF. The CDR3 coding sequence is TGTGCCAGCAGCCTCCCCTACTTGAACACTGAAGCTTTCTTT. The gene calls are TRBV5-6 and TRBJ1-1; no clear D gene. The germline V gene encodes CDR1 SGHDT and CDR2 YYEEEE. CDR3 size: 14 residues. The V end was cut by 4 bases, the J end by 0 bases, with 10 bases between. Variable domain in full (rest from reference TRBV5-6 and TRBJ1-1): DAGVTQSPTHLIKTRGQQVTLRCSPKSGHDTVSWYQQALGQGPQFIFQYYEEEERQRGNFPDRFSGHQFPNYSSELNVNALLLGDSALYLCASSLPYLNTEAFFGQGTRLTVV.

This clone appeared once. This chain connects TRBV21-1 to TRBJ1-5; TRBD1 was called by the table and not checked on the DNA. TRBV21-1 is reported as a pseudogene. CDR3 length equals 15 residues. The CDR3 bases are TGTGCCAGCAGCAGACCACGCCAGGACAATCAGCCCCAGCATTTT. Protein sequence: CASSRPRQDNQPQHF.

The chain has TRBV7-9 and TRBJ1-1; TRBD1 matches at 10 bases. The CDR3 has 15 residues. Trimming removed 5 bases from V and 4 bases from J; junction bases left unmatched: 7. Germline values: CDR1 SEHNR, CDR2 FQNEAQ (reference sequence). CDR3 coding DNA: TGTGCCAGCAGCCTAGGGACAGGGGCAACCACTGAAGCTTTCTTT. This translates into CASSLGTGATTEAFF. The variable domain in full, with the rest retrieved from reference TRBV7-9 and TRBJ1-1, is DTGVSQNPRHKITKRGQNVTFRCDPISEHNRLYWYRQTLGQGPEFLTYFQNEAQLEKSRLLSDRFSAERPKGSFSTLEIQRTEQGDSAMYLCASSLGTGATTEAFFGQGTRLTVV.

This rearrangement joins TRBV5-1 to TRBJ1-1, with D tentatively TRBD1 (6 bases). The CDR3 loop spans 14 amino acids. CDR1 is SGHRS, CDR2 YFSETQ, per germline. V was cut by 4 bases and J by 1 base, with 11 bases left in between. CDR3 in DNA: TGCGCCAGCAGCCCGGGGGGGCCGAACACTGAAGCTTTCTTT. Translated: CASSPGGPNTEAFF.

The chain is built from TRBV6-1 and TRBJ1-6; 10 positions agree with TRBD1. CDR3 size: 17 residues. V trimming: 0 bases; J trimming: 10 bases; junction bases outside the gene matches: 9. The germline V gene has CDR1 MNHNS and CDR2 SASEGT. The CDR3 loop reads CASSEAGTGEARSPLHF. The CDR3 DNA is TGTGCCAGCAGTGAAGCTGGGACAGGGGAGGCGAGGTCACCCCTCCACTTT.

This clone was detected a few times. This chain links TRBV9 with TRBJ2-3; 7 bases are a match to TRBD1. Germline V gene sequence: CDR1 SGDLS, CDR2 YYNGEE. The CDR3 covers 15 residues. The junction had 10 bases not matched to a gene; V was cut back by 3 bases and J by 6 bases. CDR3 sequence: CASSAGTAGVDTQYF. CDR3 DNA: TGTGCCAGCAGCGCAGGGACAGCCGGCGTGGATACGCAGTATTTT. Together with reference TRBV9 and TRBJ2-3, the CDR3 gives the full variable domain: DSGVTQTPKHLITATGQRVTLRCSPRSGDLSVYWYQQSLDQGLQFLIQYYNGEERAKGNILERFSAQQFPDLHSELNLSSLELGDSALYFCASSAGTAGVDTQYFGPGTRLTVL.

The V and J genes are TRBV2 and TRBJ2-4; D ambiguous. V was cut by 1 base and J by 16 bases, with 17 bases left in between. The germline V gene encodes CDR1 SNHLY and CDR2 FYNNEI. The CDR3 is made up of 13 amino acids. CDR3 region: CASSEEVETRPYF. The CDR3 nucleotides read TGTGCCAGCAGTGAAGAGGTGGAGACCCGACCTTACTTC.

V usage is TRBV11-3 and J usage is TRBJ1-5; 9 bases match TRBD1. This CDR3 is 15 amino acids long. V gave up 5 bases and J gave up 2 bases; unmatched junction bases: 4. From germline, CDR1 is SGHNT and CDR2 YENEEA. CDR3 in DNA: TGTGCCAGCAGCCACAGGGGGCCTGGCAATCAGCCCCAGCATTTT. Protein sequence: CASSHRGPGNQPQHF.

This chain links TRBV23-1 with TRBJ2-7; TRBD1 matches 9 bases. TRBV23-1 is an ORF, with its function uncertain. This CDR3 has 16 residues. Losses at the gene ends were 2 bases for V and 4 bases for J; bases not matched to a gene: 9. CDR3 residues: CASSQDTGGLGYEQYF. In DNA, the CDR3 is TGCGCCAGCAGTCAAGACACAGGGGGCCTAGGATACGAGCAGTACTTC.

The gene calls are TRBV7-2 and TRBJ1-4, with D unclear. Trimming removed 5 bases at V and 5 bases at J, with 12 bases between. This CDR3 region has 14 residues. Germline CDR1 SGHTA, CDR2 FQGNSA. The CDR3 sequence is CASSVEYSNEKLFF. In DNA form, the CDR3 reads TGTGCCAGCAGCGTCGAGTACAGCAATGAAAAACTGTTTTTT.

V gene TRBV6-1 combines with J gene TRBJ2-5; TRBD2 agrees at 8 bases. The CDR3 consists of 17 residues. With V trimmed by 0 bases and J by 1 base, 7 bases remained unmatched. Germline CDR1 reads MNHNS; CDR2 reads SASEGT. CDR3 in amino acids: CASSEAYGSGGQETQYF. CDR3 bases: TGTGCCAGCAGTGAAGCCTATGGGAGCGGGGGCCAAGAGACCCAGTACTTC.

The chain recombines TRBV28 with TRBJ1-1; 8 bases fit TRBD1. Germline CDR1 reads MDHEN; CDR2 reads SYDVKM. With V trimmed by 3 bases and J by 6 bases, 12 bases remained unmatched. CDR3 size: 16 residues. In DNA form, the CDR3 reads TGTGCCAGCAGTTTCCACGGAGGGGGACAGGAGGCTGAAGCTTTCTTT. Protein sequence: CASSFHGGGQEAEAFF.

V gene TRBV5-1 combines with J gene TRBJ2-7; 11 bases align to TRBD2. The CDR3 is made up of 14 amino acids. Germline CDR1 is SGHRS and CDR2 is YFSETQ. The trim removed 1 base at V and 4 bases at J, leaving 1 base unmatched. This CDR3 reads CASSLRTSGYEQYF. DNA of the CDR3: TGCGCCAGCAGCTTGAGGACTAGCGGGTACGAGCAGTACTTC. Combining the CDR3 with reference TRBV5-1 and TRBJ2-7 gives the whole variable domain KAGVTQTPRYLIKTRGQQVTLSCSPISGHRSVSWYQQTPGQGLQFLFEYFSETQRNKGNFPGRFSGRQFSNSRSEMNVSTLELGDSALYLCASSLRTSGYEQYFGPGTRLTVT.

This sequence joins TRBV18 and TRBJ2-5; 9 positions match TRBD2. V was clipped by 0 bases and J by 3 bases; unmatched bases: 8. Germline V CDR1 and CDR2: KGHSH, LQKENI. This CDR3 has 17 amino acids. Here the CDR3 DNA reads TGTGCCAGCTCACCACCGGTTAGCGGGGGAATCAAAGAGACCCAGTACTTC. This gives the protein CASSPPVSGGIKETQYF.

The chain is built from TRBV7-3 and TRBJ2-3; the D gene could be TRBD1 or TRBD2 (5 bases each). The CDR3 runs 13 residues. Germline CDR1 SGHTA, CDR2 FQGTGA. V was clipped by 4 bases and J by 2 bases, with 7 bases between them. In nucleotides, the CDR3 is TGTGCCAGCAGCTCGGGGCCCACAGATACGCAGTATTTT. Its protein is CASSSGPTDTQYF.

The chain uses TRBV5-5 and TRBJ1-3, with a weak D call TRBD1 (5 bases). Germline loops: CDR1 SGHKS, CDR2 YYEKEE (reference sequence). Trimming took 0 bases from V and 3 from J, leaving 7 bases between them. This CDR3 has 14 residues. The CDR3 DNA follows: TGTGCCAGCAGCTTGGGACAGATTGGAAACACCATATATTTT. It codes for CASSLGQIGNTIYF.

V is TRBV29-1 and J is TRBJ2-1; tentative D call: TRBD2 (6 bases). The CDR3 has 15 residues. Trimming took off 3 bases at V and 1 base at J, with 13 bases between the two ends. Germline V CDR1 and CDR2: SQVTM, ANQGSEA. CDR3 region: CSVDSTSWSYNEQFF. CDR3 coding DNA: TGCAGCGTTGATTCGACTAGTTGGTCCTACAATGAGCAGTTCTTC.

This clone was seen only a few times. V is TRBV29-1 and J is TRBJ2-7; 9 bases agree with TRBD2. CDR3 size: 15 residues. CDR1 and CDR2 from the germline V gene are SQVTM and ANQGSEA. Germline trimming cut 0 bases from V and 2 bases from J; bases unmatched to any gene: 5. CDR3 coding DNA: TGCAGCGTTGAAGATAGGTTAGCGGGAGCCTACGAGCAGTACTTC. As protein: CSVEDRLAGAYEQYF.

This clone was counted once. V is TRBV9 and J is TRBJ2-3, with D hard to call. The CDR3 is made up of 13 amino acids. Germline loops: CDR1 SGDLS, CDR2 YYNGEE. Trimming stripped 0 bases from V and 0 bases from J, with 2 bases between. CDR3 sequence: CASSVASTDTQYF. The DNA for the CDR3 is TGTGCCAGCAGCGTAGCGAGCACAGATACGCAGTATTTT.

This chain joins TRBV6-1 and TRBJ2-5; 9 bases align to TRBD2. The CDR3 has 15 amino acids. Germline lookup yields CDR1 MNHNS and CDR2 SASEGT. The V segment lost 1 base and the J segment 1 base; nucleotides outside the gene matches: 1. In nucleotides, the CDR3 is TGTGCCAGCAGTGAAGGGGGACTAGCCCAAGAGACCCAGTACTTC. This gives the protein CASSEGGLAQETQYF.

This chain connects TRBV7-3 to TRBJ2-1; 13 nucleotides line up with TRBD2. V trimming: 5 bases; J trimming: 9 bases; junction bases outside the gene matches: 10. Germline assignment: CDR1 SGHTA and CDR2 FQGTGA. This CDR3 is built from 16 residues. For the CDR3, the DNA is TGTGCCAGCAGCCAGACTAGCGGGGGGCCCCCAGGTGAGCAGTTCTTC. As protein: CASSQTSGGPPGEQFF.

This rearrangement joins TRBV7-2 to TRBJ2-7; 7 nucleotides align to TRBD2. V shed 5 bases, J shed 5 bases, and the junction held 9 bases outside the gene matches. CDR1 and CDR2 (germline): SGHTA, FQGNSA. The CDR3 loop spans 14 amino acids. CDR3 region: CASSRTRGGHEQYF. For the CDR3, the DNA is TGTGCCAGCAGCCGGACTAGGGGAGGCCACGAGCAGTACTTC.